Below are 22 T cell receptor beta chains sequenced from a single sample in a study of vaccination and CD4 T cells after COVID-19. Sequence data for DNA of cultured CD4+ T cells were generated by the Oncomine TCR Beta short-read assay. Investigators isolated genomic DNA from cultured CD4+ T cells. TCRdb reanalysed the PCR reads using MiXCR and keeps one entry per CDR3 protein. Of 8,000 to 10,000 distinct CDR3 sequences listed, around 41% were seen once; the top ten hold roughly 26%. No antigen is known for these receptors. Sample treatment: approximately nine-day PBMC culture with coronavirus spike peptide pools or control peptides (ViraFEST assay). The unexposed donor gave CD4+ T cells before the COVID-19 pandemic (2011-2018). Specimen: CD4+ T cells from blood, cultured in vitro. These receptors were obtained from a human donor in good health.

V is TRBV2 and J is TRBJ2-7; tentatively, D is TRBD1 (6 bases). There are 12 residues in the CDR3. V shed 4 bases and J shed 2 bases, with 6 bases lying between them. CDR1 and CDR2 (germline): SNHLY, FYNNEI. CDR3 bases: TGTGCCAGCAGTGGACAGGCCTACGAGCAGTACTTC. Its protein is CASSGQAYEQYF.

The chain uses TRBV21-1 and TRBJ2-3; TRBD1 was called by the table and not checked on the DNA. TRBV21-1 is designated a pseudogene. The CDR3 covers 15 residues. This chain's CDR3 is CASSETGWPTDTQYF. CDR3 bases: TGTGCCAGCAGCGAGACAGGGTGGCCCACAGATACGCAGTATTTT.

The chain couples TRBV20-1 to TRBJ2-1; 16 bases match TRBD2. CDR3 length: 14 residues. Germline CDR1 is DFQATT and CDR2 is SNEGSKA (reference sequence). The trim removed 2 bases at V and 15 bases at J, leaving 7 bases unmatched. CDR3 sequence: CSARLGTSGRAAFF. Written as DNA, the CDR3 is TGCAGTGCTAGACTCGGGACTAGCGGGAGGGCGGCGTTCTTC.

The table lists this clonotype with a few counts. The rearrangement joins TRBV24-1 to TRBJ1-1; D uncertain. V was clipped by 4 bases and J by 1 base, with 9 bases between them. The CDR3 has 14 amino acids. Per the germline V gene, CDR1 is KGHDR and CDR2 is SFDVKD. The CDR3 is CATSDPKENTEAFF. CDR3 nucleotides: TGTGCCACCAGTGACCCCAAGGAGAACACTGAAGCTTTCTTT.

This clonotype has more than one count but fewer than ten. The chain is built from TRBV27 and TRBJ1-4, with a possible D match to TRBD1 (5 bases). V shed 6 bases and J shed 11 bases, with 19 bases lying between them. The CDR3 loop spans 14 amino acids. Per germline, CDR1 MNHEY and CDR2 SMNVEV (reference sequence). DNA of the CDR3: TGTGCCAGCAGGGGGACGGCTGGGAGTGCCAAACTGTTTTTT. Translation: CASRGTAGSAKLFF.

This rearrangement joins TRBV7-9 to TRBJ2-7, with 7 bases that match TRBD2. The V segment lost 1 base and the J segment 1 base; nucleotides outside the gene matches: 4. The CDR3 is 15 amino acids. Germline CDR1 SEHNR, CDR2 FQNEAQ (reference sequence). The CDR3 here is CASSLGGGSSYEQYF. The CDR3 coding sequence is TGTGCCAGCAGCTTAGGCGGCGGGAGTTCCTACGAGCAGTACTTC.

This clonotype was counted a few times. This chain connects TRBV20-1 to TRBJ1-2; D not resolved. Germline V gives CDR1 DFQATT, CDR2 SNEGSKA (reference sequence). The V end was cut by 4 bases, the J end by 0 bases, with 9 bases between. The CDR3 contains 13 residues. The CDR3 here is CSAMWTANYGYTF. The CDR3 bases are TGCAGTGCTATGTGGACGGCTAACTATGGCTACACCTTC.

The J gene is TRBJ1-1, the V gene TRBV20-1, with 9 bases fitting TRBD1. Trimming at V came to 2 bases and at J to 6 bases, leaving 10 bases not matched to a gene. The CDR3 length is 15 residues. The germline gives CDR1 DFQATT, CDR2 SNEGSKA (reference sequence). CDR3 bases: TGCAGTGCTAGATCGTGGACAGGGGAAGGCGCTGAAGCTTTCTTT. It translates to CSARSWTGEGAEAFF.

This clonotype turned up a few times. The CDR3 sequence: CASSFPGGMIDGYTF. In DNA, the CDR3 is TGTGCCAGTAGCTTTCCTGGCGGCATGATCGATGGCTACACCTTC. The genes are TRBV19 and TRBJ1-2; D remains unclear. In germline, CDR1 is LNHDA, CDR2 SQIVND (reference sequence). V was pared by 6 bases and J by 6 bases, with 20 bases between. CDR3 size: 15 residues.

The chain employs TRBV6-1 and TRBJ1-2; D is perhaps TRBD1 (6 bases). CDR1 is MNHNS and CDR2 is SASEGT in the germline V gene. CDR3 length: 13 amino acids. Deletions cut 5 bases from V and 8 bases from J, with 15 bases between. This CDR3 is CASSLTGIKGYTF. DNA for the CDR3: TGTGCCAGCAGTCTTACAGGGATTAAGGGCTACACCTTC.

The chain joins TRBV7-2 to TRBJ1-2; possible D gene TRBD1, 6 bases. The germline V and J ends were trimmed by 1 base and 8 bases, with 23 bases remaining between them. The CDR3 extends over 17 amino acids. Looked up from germline, CDR1 is SGHTA and CDR2 is FQGNSA. The CDR3 nucleotides are TGTGCCAGCAGCTTAGTGAGCTCGGCAGGAGGGGGGGGCGGCTACACCTTC. Its translation: CASSLVSSAGGGGGYTF.

The J gene is TRBJ1-3, the V gene TRBV6-1, with D uncertain. Trimming removed 8 bases at V and 3 bases at J, with 23 bases between. CDR1 is MNHNS, CDR2 SASEGT, per germline. The CDR3 sequence is 17 residues long. This chain's CDR3 is CASYTMKPVSRGNTIYF. CDR3 bases: TGTGCCAGCTATACTATGAAGCCGGTTTCACGTGGAAACACCATATATTTT.

This clonotype was counted only a few times. The V and J genes are TRBV7-3 and TRBJ2-5; D is perhaps TRBD2 (7 bases). This CDR3 is built from 15 residues. Germline CDR1 is SGHTA and CDR2 is FQGTGA. V shed 2 bases and J shed 1 base, with 11 bases lying between them. The CDR3 sequence is CASSLGGGPQETQYF. For the CDR3, the DNA is TGTGCCAGCAGCTTAGGGGGGGGCCCCCAAGAGACCCAGTACTTC.

In this sample, this clonotype turned up a few times. The chain employs TRBV7-9 and TRBJ2-2; D might be TRBD1 or TRBD2, each matching 5 bases. The germline gives CDR1 SEHNR, CDR2 FQNEAQ (reference sequence). Trimming removed 5 bases from V and 7 bases from J, with 14 bases in between. There are 14 residues in the CDR3. CDR3 nucleotide sequence: TGTGCCAGCAGCCCCCCGATGGGGGACGGGGAGCTGTTTTTT. Translating it yields CASSPPMGDGELFF.

V is TRBV20-1 and J is TRBJ1-2, with D unresolved. Germline CDR1 DFQATT, CDR2 SNEGSKA (reference sequence). V lost 0 bases and J lost 6, with 11 bases in between. The CDR3 is 13 residues long. The CDR3 DNA is TGCAGTGCTAGAGATCTCCGGGAAAATGGCTACACCTTC. This translates into CSARDLRENGYTF.

This chain links TRBV20-1 with TRBJ2-7, with unresolved D. The CDR3 runs to 13 residues. Germline CDR1 is DFQATT and CDR2 is SNEGSKA (reference sequence). Trimming stripped 6 bases from V and 2 bases from J, with 14 bases between. The CDR3 bases are TGCAGTGCCGTGAGGTCGAGAGCCTACGAGCAGTACTTC. This gives the protein CSAVRSRAYEQYF.

This clonotype has a handful of counts. This chain connects TRBV6-1 to TRBJ2-1, with 14 bases fitting TRBD2. The trim removed 7 bases at V and 0 bases at J, leaving 5 bases unmatched. The CDR3 spans 17 residues. Looked up from germline, CDR1 is MNHNS and CDR2 is SASEGT. The CDR3 nucleotides are TGTGCCAGCAAGGGACTAGCGGGAGTCGGCTCCTACAATGAGCAGTTCTTC. It specifies CASKGLAGVGSYNEQFF.

This clonotype was seen a handful of times. This chain links TRBV2 with TRBJ2-4, with a tentative D call TRBD2 (6 bases). CDR3 length equals 14 residues. With 3 bases removed from V and 7 bases from J, the gap between germline ends came to 13 bases. From germline, CDR1 is SNHLY and CDR2 FYNNEI. The CDR3 protein is CASSERTAGNIQYF. As DNA, the CDR3 is TGTGCCAGCAGTGAGAGAACGGCGGGGAACATTCAGTACTTC. The full variable domain, completed using reference TRBV2 and TRBJ2-4, is EPEVTQTPSHQVTQMGQEVILRCVPISNHLYFYWYRQILGQKVEFLVSFYNNEISEKSEIFDDQFSVERPDGSNFTLKIRSTKLEDSAMYFCASSERTAGNIQYFGAGTRLSVL.

The CDR3: CASSYNELSTDTQYF. The CDR3 nucleotides read TGTGCCAGCAGTTACAATGAGCTCAGCACAGATACGCAGTATTTT. The chain couples TRBV6-2 or TRBV6-3 to TRBJ2-3; D gene ambiguous. The CDR3 has 15 residues. Trimming pared 2 bases from V and 0 bases from J, leaving 9 bases between. Germline values: CDR1 MNHEY, CDR2 SVGEGT.

This chain uses TRBV19 with TRBJ2-5; D gene ambiguous. The CDR3 spans 14 residues. CDR1 LNHDA and CDR2 SQIVND come from the germline V gene (reference sequence). The V end was cut by 3 bases, the J end by 0 bases, with 8 bases between. CDR3 loop: CASSMPTDQETQYF. CDR3 nucleotides: TGTGCCAGTAGTATGCCAACAGACCAAGAGACCCAGTACTTC. Full variable domain (rest looked up from reference TRBV19 and TRBJ2-5): DGGITQSPKYLFRKEGQNVTLSCEQNLNHDAMYWYRQDPGQGLRLIYYSQIVNDFQKGDIAEGYSVSREKKESFPLTVTSAQKNPTAFYLCASSMPTDQETQYFGPGTRLLVL.

The gene calls are TRBV5-1 and TRBJ2-1; TRBD1 agrees at 7 bases. CDR1 and CDR2 (germline): SGHRS, YFSETQ. CDR3 size: 17 residues. V lost 4 bases, J lost 0 bases, and 10 bases stayed unmatched. CDR3 sequence reads: CASSPRDRQNSYNEQFF. For the CDR3, the DNA is TGCGCCAGCAGCCCCCGGGACAGACAGAACTCCTACAATGAGCAGTTCTTC. The complete variable domain, with remaining parts taken from reference TRBV5-1 and TRBJ2-1, reads KAGVTQTPRYLIKTRGQQVTLSCSPISGHRSVSWYQQTPGQGLQFLFEYFSETQRNKGNFPGRFSGRQFSNSRSEMNVSTLELGDSALYLCASSPRDRQNSYNEQFFGPGTRLTVL.

This clonotype has only a few counts. The gene calls are TRBV4-1 and TRBJ1-5, with a weak D call TRBD1 (6 bases). Germline assignment: CDR1 MGHRA and CDR2 YSYEKL. Trimming pared 3 bases from V and 7 bases from J, leaving 19 bases between. CDR3 size: 16 residues. In DNA, the CDR3 is TGCGCCAGCAGCCATCTCACAGGGAAGGGAACACAGCCCCAGCATTTT. It specifies CASSHLTGKGTQPQHF.